The next 26 T cell receptor beta chains were all read from a single sample in a study of regulatory T cells in long-lasting Graves disease. The time point denotes: newly diagnosed GD, antithyroid drugs for less than 3 months. After RNA was extracted from PBMCs, the TCR library was made from it. Arm-PCR with iRepertoire HTBI primers amplified the CDR3 regions for these TCR beta libraries. Via MiXCR, TCRdb re-called the multiplex PCR reads, giving one row per CDR3 protein. This sample has hundreds of thousands of distinct CDR3 sequences, with roughly 15% found just once. These sequences were also reported in another study, on T cells in Graves' hyperthyroidism and ophthalmopathy.

The sequencing here drew on peripheral blood mononuclear cells (PBMCs), taken at new diagnosis, from a patient treated with antithyroid drugs. These receptors originate from a woman in her thirties with Graves disease.

There are many counts of this clonotype. The chain recombines TRBV2 with TRBJ2-1, with 10 bases identical to TRBD2. The CDR3 totals 16 residues. J gave up 8 bases and V 4 bases, and 11 bases lay outside the gene matches. CDR1 SNHLY and CDR2 FYNNEI come from the germline V gene. The CDR3 spells CASSGPRLAGNDEQFF. DNA of the CDR3: TGTGCCAGCAGTGGTCCGCGACTAGCGGGTAACGATGAGCAGTTCTTC.

This clonotype was detected many times. V and J are TRBV6-2 or TRBV6-3 and TRBJ2-1; the D gene is possibly TRBD2 (6 bases). CDR3 size: 15 residues. With 2 bases removed from V and 4 bases from J, the gap between germline ends came to 12 bases. Germline V CDR1 and CDR2: MNHEY, SVGEGT. CDR3 sequence reads: CASSYVRDFYNEQFF. In nucleotides, the CDR3 is TGTGCCAGCAGTTACGTTCGGGACTTTTACAATGAGCAGTTCTTC.

The CDR3 nucleotides are TGTGCCAGCAGCCAAGATAGGGTTATCTCTGGAAACACCATATATTTT. Its translation: CASSQDRVISGNTIYF. The rearrangement links TRBV3-1 to TRBJ1-3; D remains unclear. This CDR3 is built from 16 residues. From germline, CDR1 is LGHDT and CDR2 YNNKEL (reference sequence). V lost 0 bases, J lost 0 bases, and 9 bases lay in between.

This clonotype occurred a few times. The chain carries TRBV29-1 and TRBJ2-7; TRBD1 matches at 7 bases. Germline V CDR1 and CDR2: SQVTM, ANQGSEA. Germline trimming cut 6 bases from V and 2 bases from J; bases unmatched to any gene: 13. CDR3 size: 15 residues. CDR3 nucleotide sequence: TGCAGCGTCGTAAGGCGGGTTGGACAGGCCTACGAGCAGTACTTC. Translation: CSVVRRVGQAYEQYF.

In the case of this clonotype: Because the CDR3 is missing its conserved closing phenylalanine or tryptophan, this is likely a read error. The chain recombines TRBV11-2 with TRBJ1-1; 7 bases agree with TRBD1. The CDR3 spans 14 residues. The germline V gene has CDR1 SGHAT and CDR2 FQNNGV. The V gene end was trimmed by 1 base and the J gene end by 4 bases; junction bases not matched to a gene: 3. The CDR3 region is CASSLGGGSTEAFS. CDR3 DNA sequence: TGTGCCAGCAGCTTAGGAGGGGGCAGCACTGAAGCTTTCTCT.

This clonotype was recorded many times. J is TRBJ1-2 and V is TRBV5-6, with D maybe TRBD1 (5 bases). Germline V lookup: CDR1 SGHDT, CDR2 YYEEEE. The CDR3 totals 15 residues. The ends were cut back, 0 bases at V and 7 bases at J, with 16 bases in the middle. CDR3 DNA sequence: TGTGCCAGCAGCTTGGGCCAGGGAGGTGGCGTTGGCTACACCTTC. This encodes CASSLGQGGGVGYTF.

Turning to this clonotype: A single base separates this from a much larger clone, so it may be a read error. The chain links TRBV2 to TRBJ2-5; D is unresolved. The CDR3 loop spans 14 amino acids. CDR1 is SNHLY, CDR2 FYNNEI, per germline. CDR3 coding DNA: TGTGCCAGCAGCGGTGGGCAGATCCAAGCGACCCAGTACTTC. Translating it yields CASSGGQIQATQYF. The whole variable domain, remainder taken from reference TRBV2 and TRBJ2-5, is EPEVTQTPSHQVTQMGQEVILRCVPISNHLYFYWYRQILGQKVEFLVSFYNNEISEKSEIFDDQFSVERPDGSNFTLKIRSTKLEDSAMYFCASSGGQIQATQYFGPGTRLLVL.

This clonotype was detected only once. A junction end diverges from the germline sequence, so it may reflect a read error. V is TRBV2 and J is TRBJ2-7; 7 nucleotides align to TRBD2. Germline V CDR1 and CDR2: SNHLY, FYNNEI. This CDR3 region has 15 residues. DNA for the CDR3: TGTGCCAGCAGTGAAGGACTAGCCCGGGCCTACGGGCAGTACTTC. This encodes CASSEGLARAYGQYF.

The sample holds many counts of this clonotype. The chain joins TRBV7-2 to TRBJ1-5; D is unclear. Trimming took off 5 bases at V and 1 base at J, with 12 bases between the two ends. Germline CDR1 reads SGHTA; CDR2 reads FQGNSA. The CDR3 spans 15 residues. CDR3 bases: TGTGCCAGCAGCCAAACGGGAGGGAGCAATCAGCCCCAGCATTTT. This gives the protein CASSQTGGSNQPQHF.

This clonotype was detected ten times or more. This rearrangement joins TRBV2 to TRBJ2-5, with no clear D. This CDR3 is 12 amino acids long. V was trimmed by 0 bases and J by 5 bases, leaving 4 bases between them. Germline V gene lookup returns CDR1 SNHLY and CDR2 FYNNEI. CDR3 protein: CASSEAWETQYF. The CDR3, as DNA: TGTGCCAGCAGTGAAGCCTGGGAGACCCAGTACTTC.

This clonotype has a handful of counts. J is TRBJ1-1 and V is TRBV3-1; 8 bases are shared with TRBD1. CDR3 length: 14 amino acids. The germline V gene encodes CDR1 LGHDT and CDR2 YNNKEL (reference sequence). Losses at the gene ends were 6 bases for V and 4 bases for J; bases not matched to a gene: 7. CDR3 nucleotide sequence: TGTGCCAGCAGAAAGAATACAGGGGGCACTGAAGCTTTCTTT. Its translation is CASRKNTGGTEAFF.

This clonotype was picked up many times. The genes are TRBV28 and TRBJ1-2; 10 bases agree with TRBD1. V was clipped by 5 bases and J by 11 bases; unmatched bases: 5. CDR1 and CDR2 from the germline V gene are MDHEN and SYDVKM. The CDR3 consists of 12 residues. CDR3 sequence (DNA): TGTGCCAGCAGTCGGACAGGGGGAAGTTACACCTTC. This translates into CASSRTGGSYTF.

This clonotype has ten or more counts. The J gene is TRBJ1-5, the V gene TRBV12-3 or TRBV12-4, with D possibly being TRBD1 (5 bases). The CDR3 runs 12 residues. V shed 5 bases and J shed 6 bases, with 8 bases lying between them. Here the CDR3 reads CASSPGLQPQHF. DNA for the CDR3: TGTGCCAGCAGTCCGGGGCTTCAGCCCCAGCATTTT.

This clonotype was detected many times. The gene calls are TRBV27 and TRBJ1-5, with no clear D. This CDR3 is 15 amino acids long. The germline V gene encodes CDR1 MNHEY and CDR2 SMNVEV (reference sequence). Trimming removed 7 bases from V and 7 bases from J, with 20 bases in between. The DNA of the CDR3 is TGTGCCAGCAAAATGGTAGTAGGGCCTGGGCAGCCCCAGCATTTT. As protein: CASKMVVGPGQPQHF.

J is TRBJ2-5 and V is TRBV5-1; unclear D gene. The germline CDR1 and CDR2 sequences are SGHRS and YFSETQ. V lost 0 bases and J 5 bases, leaving 11 bases between the germline ends. This CDR3 comprises 14 residues. CDR3 in amino acids: CASSLAAGEETQYF. The CDR3 region has the DNA TGCGCCAGCAGCTTGGCCGCAGGAGAGGAGACCCAGTACTTC.

In this sample, this clonotype turned up many times. The chain has TRBV7-8 and TRBJ2-2; D call uncertain. Germline CDR1 is SGHVS and CDR2 is FQNEAQ. The CDR3 length is 15 residues. Trimming pared 5 bases from V and 1 base from J, leaving 11 bases between. CDR3 DNA: TGTGCCAGCAGCCTAAATTACCTGAACACCGGGGAGCTGTTTTTT. Translated, it gives CASSLNYLNTGELFF.

V usage is TRBV5-1 and J usage is TRBJ1-5; 11 bases match TRBD1. This CDR3 region has 14 residues. Trimming removed 3 bases from V and 8 bases from J; junction bases left unmatched: 4. Germline assignment: CDR1 SGHRS and CDR2 YFSETQ. Written as DNA, the CDR3 is TGCGCCAGCAGCTCGGACAGGGGGCTTGAGCCCCAGCATTTT. It yields the protein CASSSDRGLEPQHF.

This clonotype has just a few counts. The chain recombines TRBV5-1 with TRBJ2-1; TRBD1 matches 8 bases. This CDR3 is built from 16 residues. V was clipped by 0 bases and J by 8 bases; unmatched bases: 10. The germline V gene has CDR1 SGHRS and CDR2 YFSETQ. CDR3 nucleotide sequence: TGCGCCAGCAGCTTGGCTAGGGACAGGACTCGGGATGAGCAGTTCTTC. Translated: CASSLARDRTRDEQFF.

This clonotype was seen only a few times. The chain combines TRBV5-1 with TRBJ2-3; TRBD1 agrees at 7 bases. CDR3 length equals 16 residues. Germline CDR1 SGHRS, CDR2 YFSETQ. V lost 4 bases and J lost 2; bases outside the gene matches: 10. CDR3 sequence (DNA): TGCGCCAGCAGCCCCCCCAATACAGGGGCCACAGATACGCAGTATTTT. It translates to CASSPPNTGATDTQYF.

This clonotype was counted ten times or more. The J gene is TRBJ2-1, the V gene TRBV28; maybe TRBD2 (5 bases). The V end was cut by 5 bases, the J end by 3 bases, with 11 bases between. The length of the CDR3 is 14 residues. Germline-derived CDR1 and CDR2 are MDHEN and SYDVKM. The CDR3 bases are TGTGCCAGCAGTCCGAGGGCCGTCTACAATGAGCAGTTCTTC. The encoded protein is CASSPRAVYNEQFF.

Only a few counts were recorded for this clonotype. This chain joins TRBV7-9 and TRBJ2-6; a weak D match, TRBD1 (6 bases). Germline V lookup: CDR1 SEHNR, CDR2 FQNEAQ (reference sequence). The CDR3 is 14 residues long. V was cut by 8 bases and J by 2 bases, with 10 bases left in between. CDR3 loop: CASAGTTGANVLTF. Written as DNA, the CDR3 is TGTGCCAGCGCCGGGACAACTGGGGCCAACGTCCTGACTTTC.

Many counts were recorded for this clonotype. This sequence joins TRBV28 and TRBJ1-1; D is unclear. CDR1 MDHEN and CDR2 SYDVKM come from the germline V gene. The CDR3 extends over 15 amino acids. V was shortened by 5 bases and J by 9 bases, with 22 bases between the two germline ends. The CDR3 reads CASSRVKNSPDKAFF. The CDR3 DNA reads TGTGCCAGCAGTCGGGTCAAGAACAGCCCAGATAAAGCTTTCTTT.

This clonotype was seen more than once but under ten times. One end of the junction fails to match germline, which may point to a read error. Here the CDR3 reads CAISDSTEPNQPRHF. In DNA, the CDR3 is TGTGCCATCAGTGACTCGACGGAGCCAAATCAGCCCCGGCATTTT. This chain joins TRBV10-3 and TRBJ1-5; D remains ambiguous. Germline assignment: CDR1 ENHRY and CDR2 SYGVKD. This CDR3 is 15 amino acids long.

The rearrangement links TRBV18 to TRBJ2-5; 7 bases match TRBD2. In germline, CDR1 is KGHSH, CDR2 LQKENI. The J segment lost 5 bases and the V segment lost 2 bases, leaving 8 bases of the junction unmatched. The CDR3 contains 15 residues. CDR3 sequence: CASSPGSGGVETQYF. The CDR3 coding sequence is TGTGCCAGCTCACCAGGATCGGGAGGTGTGGAGACCCAGTACTTC.

The sample holds a few counts of this clonotype. The gene calls are TRBV29-1 and TRBJ2-5, with D perhaps being TRBD1 or TRBD2 (6 bases each). Trimming shortened V by 7 bases and J by 5 bases, and 17 bases separated the two germline ends. Germline CDR1 reads SQVTM; CDR2 reads ANQGSEA. This CDR3 is built from 13 residues. CDR3 region: CSAPWGAGETQYF. CDR3 DNA sequence: TGCAGCGCCCCCTGGGGGGCAGGGGAGACCCAGTACTTC.

This clonotype was detected many times. The CDR3, as DNA: TGTGCCAGCAGTTACGCAAGGCCGGCCGGCTACACCTTC. This translates into CASSYARPAGYTF. The chain links TRBV6-5 to TRBJ1-2, with no clear D. The CDR3 has 13 residues. Per the germline V gene, CDR1 is MNHEY and CDR2 is SVGAGI. V was shortened by 2 bases and J by 8 bases, with 12 bases between the two germline ends.